This TCR beta chain was retrieved from a study of T cell repertoires in ileal Crohn's disease. Time point reported: proximal margin of the surgical specimen (macroscopically non-inflamed). There are 15 residues in the CDR3. Germline CDR1 reads SGHNT; CDR2 reads YYREEE (reference sequence). V lost 7 bases and J 7 bases, leaving 20 bases between the germline ends. The method was immunoSEQ multiplex PCR; TCRdb's version includes in-frame clones alone and lacks a portion of them. Here the sample spans about 7,200 clones, approximately 78% being singletons. Specimen: ileal tissue. The chain joins TRBV5-4 to TRBJ2-2; maybe TRBD2 (5 bases). The TCR was taken from an adult with Crohn's disease. Here the CDR3 reads CASRDASRGIGELFF. The CDR3 coding sequence is TGTGCCAGCCGCGATGCCTCTCGGGGAATCGGGGAGCTGTTTTTT.